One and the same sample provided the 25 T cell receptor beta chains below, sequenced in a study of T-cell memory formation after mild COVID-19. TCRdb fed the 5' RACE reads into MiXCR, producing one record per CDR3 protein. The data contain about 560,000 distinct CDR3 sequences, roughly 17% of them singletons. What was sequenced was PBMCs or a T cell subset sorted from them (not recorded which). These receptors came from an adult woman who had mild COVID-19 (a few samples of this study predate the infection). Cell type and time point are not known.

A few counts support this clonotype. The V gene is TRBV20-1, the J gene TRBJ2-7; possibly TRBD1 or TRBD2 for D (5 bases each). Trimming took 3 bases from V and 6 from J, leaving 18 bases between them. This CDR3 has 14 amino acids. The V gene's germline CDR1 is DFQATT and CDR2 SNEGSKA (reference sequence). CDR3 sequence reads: CSASTARDLGEQYF. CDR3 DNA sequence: TGCAGTGCTAGTACCGCCCGGGACCTGGGCGAGCAGTACTTC.

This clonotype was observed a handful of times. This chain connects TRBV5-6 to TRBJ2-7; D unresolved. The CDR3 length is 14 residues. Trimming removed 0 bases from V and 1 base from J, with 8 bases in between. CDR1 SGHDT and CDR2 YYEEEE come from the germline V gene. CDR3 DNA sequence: TGTGCCAGCAGCTTGGGCCGCCCGTCCTACGAGCAGTACTTC. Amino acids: CASSLGRPSYEQYF. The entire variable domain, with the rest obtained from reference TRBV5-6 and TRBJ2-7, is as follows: DAGVTQSPTHLIKTRGQQVTLRCSPKSGHDTVSWYQQALGQGPQFIFQYYEEEERQRGNFPDRFSGHQFPNYSSELNVNALLLGDSALYLCASSLGRPSYEQYFGPGTRLTVT.

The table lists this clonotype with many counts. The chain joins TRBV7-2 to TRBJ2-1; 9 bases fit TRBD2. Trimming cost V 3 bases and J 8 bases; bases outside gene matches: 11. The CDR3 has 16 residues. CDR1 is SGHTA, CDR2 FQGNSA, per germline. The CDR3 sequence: CASSLASGKGRYEQFF. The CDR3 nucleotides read TGTGCCAGCAGCTTGGCTAGCGGGAAGGGTCGCTATGAGCAGTTCTTC. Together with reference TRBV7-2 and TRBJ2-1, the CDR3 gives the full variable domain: GAGVSQSPSNKVTEKGKDVELRCDPISGHTALYWYRQSLGQGLEFLIYFQGNSAPDKSGLPSDRFSAERTGGSVSTLTIQRTQQEDSAVYLCASSLASGKGRYEQFFGPGTRLTVL.

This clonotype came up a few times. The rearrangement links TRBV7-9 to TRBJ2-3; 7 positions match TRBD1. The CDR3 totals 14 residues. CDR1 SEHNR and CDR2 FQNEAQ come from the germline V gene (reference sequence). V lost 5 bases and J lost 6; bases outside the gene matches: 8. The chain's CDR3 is CASSTEGGRDTQYF. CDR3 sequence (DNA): TGTGCCAGCAGCACCGAAGGGGGCCGCGATACGCAGTATTTT.

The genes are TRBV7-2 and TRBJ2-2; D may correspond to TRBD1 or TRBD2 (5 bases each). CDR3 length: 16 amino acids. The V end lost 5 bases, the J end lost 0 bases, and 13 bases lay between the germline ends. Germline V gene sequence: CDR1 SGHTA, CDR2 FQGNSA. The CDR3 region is CASSTGTGANTGELFF. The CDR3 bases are TGTGCCAGCAGCACCGGGACCGGGGCGAACACCGGGGAGCTGTTTTTT.

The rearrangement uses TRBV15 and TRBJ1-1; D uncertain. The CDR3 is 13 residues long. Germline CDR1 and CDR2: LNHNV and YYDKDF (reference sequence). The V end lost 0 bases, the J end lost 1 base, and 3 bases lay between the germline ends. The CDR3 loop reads CATSRDKNTEAFF. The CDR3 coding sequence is TGTGCCACCAGCAGAGACAAGAACACTGAAGCTTTCTTT.

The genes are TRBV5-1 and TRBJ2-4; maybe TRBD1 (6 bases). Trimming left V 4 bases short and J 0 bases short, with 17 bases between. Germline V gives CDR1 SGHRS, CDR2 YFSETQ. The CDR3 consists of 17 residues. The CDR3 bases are TGCGCCAGCAGCGTGGACAGCCTTACTTTAGCCAAAAACATTCAGTACTTC. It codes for CASSVDSLTLAKNIQYF.

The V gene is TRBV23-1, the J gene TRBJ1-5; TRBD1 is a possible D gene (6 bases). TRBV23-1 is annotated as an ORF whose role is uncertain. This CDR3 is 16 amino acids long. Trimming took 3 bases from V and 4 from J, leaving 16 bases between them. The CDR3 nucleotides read TGCGCCAGCAGTCACTACAGGGATTCGATAAATCAGCCCCAGCATTTT. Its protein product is CASSHYRDSINQPQHF.

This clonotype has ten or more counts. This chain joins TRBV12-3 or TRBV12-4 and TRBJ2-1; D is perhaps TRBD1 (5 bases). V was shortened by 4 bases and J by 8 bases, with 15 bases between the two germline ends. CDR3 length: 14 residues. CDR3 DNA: TGTGCCAGCAGTTCCCAGGGATGGGGCTATGAGCAGTTCTTC. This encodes CASSSQGWGYEQFF.

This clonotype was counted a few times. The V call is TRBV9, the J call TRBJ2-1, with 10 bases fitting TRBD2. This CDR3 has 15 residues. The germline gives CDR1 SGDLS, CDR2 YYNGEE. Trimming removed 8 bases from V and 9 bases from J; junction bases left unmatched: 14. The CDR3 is CASASTSGLGSEQFF. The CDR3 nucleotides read TGTGCCAGTGCTTCGACTAGCGGGCTGGGGAGTGAGCAGTTCTTC.

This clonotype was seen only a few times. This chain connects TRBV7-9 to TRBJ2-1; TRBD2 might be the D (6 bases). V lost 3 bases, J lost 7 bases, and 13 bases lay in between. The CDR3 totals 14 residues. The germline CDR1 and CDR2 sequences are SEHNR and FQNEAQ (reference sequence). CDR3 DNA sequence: TGTGCCAGCAGCTTCCTCGGGGGTACGAATGAGCAGTTCTTC. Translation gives CASSFLGGTNEQFF.

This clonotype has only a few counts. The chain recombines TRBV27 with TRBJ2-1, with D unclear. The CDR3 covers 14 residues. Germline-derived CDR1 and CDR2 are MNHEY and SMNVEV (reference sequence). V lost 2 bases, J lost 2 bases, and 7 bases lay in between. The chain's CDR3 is CASSLDFTYNEQFF. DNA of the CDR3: TGTGCCAGCAGTTTAGACTTTACCTACAATGAGCAGTTCTTC.

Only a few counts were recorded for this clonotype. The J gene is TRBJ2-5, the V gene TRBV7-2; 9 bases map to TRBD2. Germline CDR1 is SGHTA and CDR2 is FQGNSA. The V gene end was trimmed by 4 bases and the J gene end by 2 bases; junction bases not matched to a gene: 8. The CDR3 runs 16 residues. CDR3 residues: CASSSPEREAQETQYF. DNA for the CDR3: TGTGCCAGCAGCTCTCCCGAGCGGGAGGCTCAAGAGACCCAGTACTTC.

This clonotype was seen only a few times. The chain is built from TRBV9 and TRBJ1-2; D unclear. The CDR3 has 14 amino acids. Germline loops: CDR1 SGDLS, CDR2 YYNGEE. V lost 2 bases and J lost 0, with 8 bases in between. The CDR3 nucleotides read TGTGCCAGCAGCGTGGACGCTTCTAACTATGGCTACACCTTC. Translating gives CASSVDASNYGYTF.

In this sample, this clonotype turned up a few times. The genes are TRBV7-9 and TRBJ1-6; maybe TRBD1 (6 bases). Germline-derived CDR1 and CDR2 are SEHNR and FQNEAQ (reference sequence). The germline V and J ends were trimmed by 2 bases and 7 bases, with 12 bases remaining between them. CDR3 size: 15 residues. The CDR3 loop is CASSLQGQGNSPLHF. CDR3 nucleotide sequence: TGTGCCAGCAGCTTACAAGGCCAGGGGAATTCACCCCTCCACTTT.

As DNA, the CDR3 is TGTGCCAGCACCTGGGGAGGATACAATGAGCAGTTCTTC. It specifies CASTWGGYNEQFF. V and J are TRBV27 and TRBJ2-1, with D maybe TRBD2 (6 bases). This CDR3 has 13 residues. CDR1 is MNHEY, CDR2 SMNVEV, per germline (reference sequence). V was pared by 7 bases and J by 4 bases, with 11 bases between.

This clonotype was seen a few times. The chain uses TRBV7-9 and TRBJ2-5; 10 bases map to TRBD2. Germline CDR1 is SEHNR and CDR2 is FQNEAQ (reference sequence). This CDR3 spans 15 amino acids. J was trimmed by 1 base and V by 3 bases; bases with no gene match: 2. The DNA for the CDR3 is TGTGCCAGCAGCTTCCGGACTAGCGGCCAAGAGACCCAGTACTTC. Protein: CASSFRTSGQETQYF.

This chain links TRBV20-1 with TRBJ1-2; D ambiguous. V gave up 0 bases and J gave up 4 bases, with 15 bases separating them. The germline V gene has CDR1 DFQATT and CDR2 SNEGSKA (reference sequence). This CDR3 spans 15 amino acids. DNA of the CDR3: TGCAGTGCTAGAGACCCGAGGACTGGACTCTATGGCTACACCTTC. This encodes CSARDPRTGLYGYTF.

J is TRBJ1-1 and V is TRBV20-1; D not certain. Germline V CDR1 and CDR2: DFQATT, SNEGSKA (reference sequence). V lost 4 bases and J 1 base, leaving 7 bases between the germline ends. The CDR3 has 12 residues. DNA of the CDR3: TGCAGTGCTACTAAGACGAACACTGAAGCTTTCTTT. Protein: CSATKTNTEAFF.

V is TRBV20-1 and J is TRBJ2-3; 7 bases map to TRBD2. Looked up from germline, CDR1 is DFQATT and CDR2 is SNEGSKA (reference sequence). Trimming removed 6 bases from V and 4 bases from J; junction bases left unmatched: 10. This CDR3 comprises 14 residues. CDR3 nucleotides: TGCAGTGCGTATGGGGAGGGCCTGGCAGATACGCAGTATTTT. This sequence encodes CSAYGEGLADTQYF.

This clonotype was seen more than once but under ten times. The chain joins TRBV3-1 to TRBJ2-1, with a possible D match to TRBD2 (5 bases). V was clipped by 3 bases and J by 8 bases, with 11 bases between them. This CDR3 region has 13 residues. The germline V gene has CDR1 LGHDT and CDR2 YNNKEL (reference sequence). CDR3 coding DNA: TGTGCCAGCAGCCAGGGCCTACTAGATGAGCAGTTCTTC. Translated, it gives CASSQGLLDEQFF.

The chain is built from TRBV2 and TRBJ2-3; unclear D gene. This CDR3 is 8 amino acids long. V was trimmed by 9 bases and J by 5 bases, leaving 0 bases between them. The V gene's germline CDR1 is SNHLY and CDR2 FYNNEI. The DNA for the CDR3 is TGTGCCAGAGATACGCAGTATTTT. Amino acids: CARDTQYF.

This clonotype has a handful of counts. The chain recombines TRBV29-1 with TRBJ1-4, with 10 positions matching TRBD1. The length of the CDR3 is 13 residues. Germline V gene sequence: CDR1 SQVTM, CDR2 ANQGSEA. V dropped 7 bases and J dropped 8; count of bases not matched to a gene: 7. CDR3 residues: CSARTGGEEKLFF. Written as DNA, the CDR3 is TGCAGCGCTAGGACAGGGGGAGAAGAAAAACTGTTTTTT.

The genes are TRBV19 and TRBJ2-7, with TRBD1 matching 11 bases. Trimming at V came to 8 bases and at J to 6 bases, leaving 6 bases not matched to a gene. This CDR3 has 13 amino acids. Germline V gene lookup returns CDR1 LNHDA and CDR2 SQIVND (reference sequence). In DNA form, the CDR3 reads TGTGCCAGTGATGCCGGGACAGGGGGCGAGCAGTACTTC. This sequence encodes CASDAGTGGEQYF.

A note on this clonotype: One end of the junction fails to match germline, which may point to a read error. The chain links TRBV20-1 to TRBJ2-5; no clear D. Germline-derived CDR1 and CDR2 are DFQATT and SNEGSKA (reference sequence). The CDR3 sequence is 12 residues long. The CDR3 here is CSALAQQATQYF. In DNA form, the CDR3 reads TGCAGTGCCCTCGCACAACAAGCGACCCAGTACTTC.